This TCR beta chain was captured in a study of control samples from healthy donors and cancer patients. Profiling relied on immunoSEQ multiplex PCR, and the TCRdb table lists in-frame clones only, not all of them. The sample contains 45,000 or so clones, 80% to 90% of which appear only once. Looked up from germline, CDR1 is LGHDT and CDR2 is YNNKEL (reference sequence). V lost 0 bases, J lost 12 bases, and 18 bases lay in between. This CDR3 has 15 amino acids. The receptor comes from a woman aged 55-69 years with lung cancer. The chain links TRBV3-1 (or the pseudogene TRBV3-2) to TRBJ2-1, with D possibly matching TRBD2 (5 bases). The specimen was PBMCs. CDR3 DNA: TGTGCCAGCAGCCAAGAGGTGCTTTCGTCGGGGTGGCAGTTCTTC. Translated: CASSQEVLSSGWQFF.